The table lists the clone carrying this T cell receptor beta chain with a few counts. This CDR3 region has 15 residues. V lost 2 bases and J lost 4, with 12 bases in between. Germline V gene lookup returns CDR1 MNHNS and CDR2 SASEGT. The data belong to a study of blood T cells in healthy people across ages. Then a second PCR, running about 6 to 12 cycles, was carried out with a sample-barcoded 5' primer and a J-beta primer mix. TCRdb processed the 5' RACE reads anew with MiXCR; each CDR3 protein has one entry. The sample includes about 1,600,000 distinct CDR3 sequences, about 40% seen only once; the top ten take approximately 7.9%. Donors were healthy Caucasian individuals from Russia aged about 6 to 90. The amount of total RNA extracted per sample was at least 6 micrograms.

This chain joins TRBV6-1 and TRBJ2-1; D is ambiguous. The sequencing input was blood. The sequence was obtained from a woman aged 18-29 years in good health. The CDR3 loop reads CASSESQQSYNEQFF. In nucleotides, the CDR3 is TGTGCCAGCAGTGAATCGCAACAGTCGTACAATGAGCAGTTCTTC.